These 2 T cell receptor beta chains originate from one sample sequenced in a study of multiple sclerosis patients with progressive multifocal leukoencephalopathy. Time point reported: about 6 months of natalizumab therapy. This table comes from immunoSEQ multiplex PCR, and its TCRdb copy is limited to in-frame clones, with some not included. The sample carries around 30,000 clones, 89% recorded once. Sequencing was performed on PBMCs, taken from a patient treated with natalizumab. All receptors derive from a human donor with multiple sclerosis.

The CDR3 bases are TGTGCCAGCAGTCGGACTAGCAGTAACACCGGGGAGCTGTTTTTT. This sequence encodes CASSRTSSNTGELFF. The chain links TRBV9 to TRBJ2-2, with TRBD2 matching 8 bases. This CDR3 region has 15 residues. V trimming: 5 bases; J trimming: 2 bases; junction bases outside the gene matches: 5. CDR1 is SGDLS, CDR2 YYNGEE, per germline.

The CDR3 protein is CASSVDNPAGQFF. The CDR3 DNA is TGTGCCAGCAGCGTAGATAATCCCGCAGGGCAGTTCTTC. This chain connects TRBV9 to TRBJ2-1; D unclear. CDR1 is SGDLS, CDR2 YYNGEE, per germline. Trimming shortened V by 0 bases and J by 12 bases, and 13 bases separated the two germline ends. The length of the CDR3 is 13 residues.